There are a few counts of the clone carrying this TCR beta chain. Its target is unknown. This entry is derived from a study of response to subunit inactivated influenza vaccine. The CDR3 has 13 residues. The V end was cut by 3 bases, the J end by 2 bases, with 11 bases between. The germline V gene encodes CDR1 GTSNPN and CDR2 SVGIG (reference sequence). Findings and limits, study-wide: Authors suggested each seasonal influenza vaccination recruits few new T cells.

TCRdb processed the RT-PCR reads anew with MiXCR; each CDR3 protein has one entry. The repertoire consists of hundreds of thousands of distinct CDR3 sequences, with approximately 17% occurring once and the leading ten covering under 13%. The TCR originated in a man in his fifties or sixties who received an inactivated influenza vaccine. The chain couples TRBV30 to TRBJ2-7; possibly TRBD1 or TRBD2 for D (6 bases each). The sequencing here drew on PBMCs from blood, taken less than 6 days after vaccination. DNA of the CDR3: TGTGCCTGGAGCTGGGGGGCCCCCTACGAGCAGTACTTC. Encoded protein: CAWSWGAPYEQYF.